This T cell receptor (beta chain) was captured by sequencing in a study of cytomegalovirus exposure and HLA in healthy donors. Points from the study as a whole: An analysis that came later showed most CMV-associated TCR beta chains appearing HLA-restricted. Owing to their indistinguishability, certain V segments, notably TRBV6-2 and TRBV6-3, were excluded. It was 150 to 200 TCR beta chains that were listed as cytomegalovirus-associated. DRB1 had the most TCR associations and HLA-C the fewest, a later analysis found, with rates varying by HLA locus.

The PCR was carried out with 60 Vbeta primers and 13 Jbeta primers. Method: immunoSEQ multiplex PCR; TCRdb's copy keeps in-frame clones and lacks some. Among 95,000 to 150,000 clones listed, about 76% were seen once. The germline CDR1 and CDR2 sequences are KGHSH and LQKENI. This CDR3 is 15 amino acids long. V lost 6 bases to trimming and J lost 8 bases; unmatched junction nucleotides: 12. Points on this clone: Its antigen is currently unknown.

This clonotype was obtained from an older woman in good health and CMV-seropositive. Sequenced input: PBMCs. The chain recombines TRBV18 with TRBJ1-2; 10 bases line up with TRBD1. The CDR3 DNA reads TGTGCCAGCTCTCCAGGGGGACAGGGGATATTCGGCTACACCTTC. Translation: CASSPGGQGIFGYTF.